The 6 T cell receptor beta chains below all came from one sample that was sequenced in a study of cytomegalovirus exposure and HLA in healthy donors. This PCR relied on a set of 60 Vbeta primers and 13 Jbeta primers. Assay: immunoSEQ multiplex PCR; the TCRdb copy retains only in-frame clones and omits some. The sample consists of some 170,000 clones, around 80% of them appearing once. The sample consisted of PBMCs. The receptors here all came from a woman aged 30 to 39 in good health and CMV-seropositive.

This clone has a handful of counts. V is TRBV13 and J is TRBJ2-3; a weak D match, TRBD2 (9 bases). The CDR3 runs to 18 residues. V lost 5 bases, J lost 2 bases, and 23 bases lay in between. The germline gives CDR1 PRHDT, CDR2 FYEKMQ (reference sequence). The CDR3 loop is CASSGQGASGGFTDTQYF. The CDR3 nucleotides read TGTGCCAGCAGCGGCCAGGGGGCGAGCGGGGGGTTCACAGATACGCAGTATTTT.

The rearrangement uses TRBV7-3 and TRBJ2-3, with 8 bases that match TRBD2. Germline CDR1 SGHTA, CDR2 FQGTGA. The CDR3 is made up of 15 amino acids. V was pared by 4 bases and J by 1 base, with 4 bases of the junction left unmatched. Written as DNA, the CDR3 is TGTGCCAGCAGCTATGATAGCGGGGGCACAGATACGCAGTATTTT. It translates to CASSYDSGGTDTQYF.

This clone counts as large. The V gene is TRBV14, the J gene TRBJ2-2; TRBD1 matches 8 bases. The CDR3 is 15 residues long. Germline V gene data show CDR1 as SGHDN and CDR2 as FVKESK. V was pared by 2 bases and J by 7 bases, with 6 bases of the junction left unmatched. The CDR3 reads CASSQWDRRSGELFF. The CDR3 DNA sequence: TGTGCCAGCAGCCAATGGGACAGGAGGAGCGGGGAGCTGTTTTTT. The whole variable domain, filled in from reference TRBV14 and TRBJ2-2, reads EAGVTQFPSHSVIEKGQTVTLRCDPISGHDNLYWYRRVMGKEIKFLLHFVKESKQDESGMPNNRFLAERTGGTYSTLKVQPAELEDSGVYFCASSQWDRRSGELFFGEGSRLTVL.

The chain couples TRBV5-8 to TRBJ2-7; TRBD2 matches at 7 bases. This CDR3 is 12 amino acids long. CDR1 and CDR2 from the germline V gene are SGHTS and YDEGEE. V lost 5 bases, J lost 7 bases, and 6 bases stayed unmatched. CDR3 in amino acids: CASSITGREQYF. CDR3 nucleotide sequence: TGTGCCAGCAGTATCACCGGGAGGGAGCAGTACTTC.

This clone was seen only once. J is TRBJ1-6 and V is TRBV10-1, with D unresolved. This CDR3 has 16 residues. V shed 3 bases and J shed 4 bases, with 13 bases lying between them. Germline loops: CDR1 WNHNN, CDR2 SYGVQD (reference sequence). The CDR3: CASSDTVFPYNSPLHF. CDR3 nucleotides: TGCGCCAGCAGTGACACAGTCTTCCCGTATAATTCACCCCTCCACTTT.

The chain is built from TRBV9 and TRBJ2-1, with TRBD2 matching 10 bases. Germline lookup yields CDR1 SGDLS and CDR2 YYNGEE. The CDR3 length is 20 residues. V dropped 0 bases and J dropped 0; count of bases not matched to a gene: 12. CDR3 coding DNA: TGTGCCAGCAGCGTAGCGGGTGCTAGCGGGGGCTATAGCTCCTACAATGAGCAGTTCTTC. It translates to CASSVAGASGGYSSYNEQFF.